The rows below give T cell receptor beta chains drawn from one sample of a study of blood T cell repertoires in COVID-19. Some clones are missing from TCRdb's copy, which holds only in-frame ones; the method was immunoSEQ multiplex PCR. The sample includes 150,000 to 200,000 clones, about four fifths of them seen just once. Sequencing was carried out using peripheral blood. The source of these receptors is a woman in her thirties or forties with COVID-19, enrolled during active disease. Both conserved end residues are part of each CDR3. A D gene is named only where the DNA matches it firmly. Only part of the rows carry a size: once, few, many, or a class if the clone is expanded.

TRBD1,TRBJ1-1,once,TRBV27,TGTGCCAGCAGTTTATCCTGGACAGGACGTTCTTGGGCTTTCTTT,CASSLSWTGRSWAFF
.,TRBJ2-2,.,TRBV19,TGTGCCAGTAGTATCCGAGGGATAGGGAAAAACACCGGGGAGCTGTTTTTT,CASSIRGIGKNTGELFF
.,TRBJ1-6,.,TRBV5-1,TGCGCCAGCAGCTTGGTTACGGTCGGGAGTTCACCCCTCCACTTT,CASSLVTVGSSPLHF
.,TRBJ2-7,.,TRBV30,TGTGCCTGGAGTGTAGATAAGGGGGTGCAGTACTTC,CAWSVDKGVQYF
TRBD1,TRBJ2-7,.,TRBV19,TGTGCCAGTAGTATAGCAGGACAGGCCGGAATCTACGAGCAGTACTTC,CASSIAGQAGIYEQYF
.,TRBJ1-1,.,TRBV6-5,TGTGCCAGCAGAATTATAATCCGGACTGAAGCTTTCTTT,CASRIIIRTEAFF
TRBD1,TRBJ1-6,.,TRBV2,TGTGCCAGCAGTGGGGACAGAACAACAAATTCACCCCTCCACTTT,CASSGDRTTNSPLHF
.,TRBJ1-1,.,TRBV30,TGTGCCTGGAGCAAAACAGAAAACACTGAAGCTTTCTTT,CAWSKTENTEAFF
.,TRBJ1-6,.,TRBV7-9,TGTGCCAGCAGCCGAGGTTGGGGAGACAATTCACCCCTCCACTTT,CASSRGWGDNSPLHF
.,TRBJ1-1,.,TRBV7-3,TGTGCCAGCAGCTTAACGTATAGGAACACTGAAGCTTTCTTT,CASSLTYRNTEAFF
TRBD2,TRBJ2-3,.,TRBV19,TGTGCCAGTAGGGCGGGGGGGCAAGTGGATACGCAGTATTTT,CASRAGGQVDTQYF
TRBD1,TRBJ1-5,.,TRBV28,TGTGCCAGCAGGTCGACAGGGGTTAGCAATCAGCCCCAGCATTTT,CASRSTGVSNQPQHF